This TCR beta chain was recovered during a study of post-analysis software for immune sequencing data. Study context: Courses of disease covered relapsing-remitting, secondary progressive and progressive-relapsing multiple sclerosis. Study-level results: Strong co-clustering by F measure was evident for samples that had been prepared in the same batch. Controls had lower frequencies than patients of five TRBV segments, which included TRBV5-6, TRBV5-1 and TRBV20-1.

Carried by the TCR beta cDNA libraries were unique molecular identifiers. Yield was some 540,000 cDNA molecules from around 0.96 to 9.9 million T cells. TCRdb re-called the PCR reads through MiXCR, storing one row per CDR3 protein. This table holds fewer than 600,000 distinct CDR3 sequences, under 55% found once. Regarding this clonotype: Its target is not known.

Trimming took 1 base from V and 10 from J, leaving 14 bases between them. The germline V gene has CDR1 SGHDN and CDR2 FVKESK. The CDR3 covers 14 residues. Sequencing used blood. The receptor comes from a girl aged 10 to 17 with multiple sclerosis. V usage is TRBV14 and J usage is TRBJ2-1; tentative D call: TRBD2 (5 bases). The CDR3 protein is CASSQVGEPREQFF. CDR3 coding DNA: TGTGCCAGCAGCCAAGTCGGGGAACCTAGAGAGCAGTTCTTC.